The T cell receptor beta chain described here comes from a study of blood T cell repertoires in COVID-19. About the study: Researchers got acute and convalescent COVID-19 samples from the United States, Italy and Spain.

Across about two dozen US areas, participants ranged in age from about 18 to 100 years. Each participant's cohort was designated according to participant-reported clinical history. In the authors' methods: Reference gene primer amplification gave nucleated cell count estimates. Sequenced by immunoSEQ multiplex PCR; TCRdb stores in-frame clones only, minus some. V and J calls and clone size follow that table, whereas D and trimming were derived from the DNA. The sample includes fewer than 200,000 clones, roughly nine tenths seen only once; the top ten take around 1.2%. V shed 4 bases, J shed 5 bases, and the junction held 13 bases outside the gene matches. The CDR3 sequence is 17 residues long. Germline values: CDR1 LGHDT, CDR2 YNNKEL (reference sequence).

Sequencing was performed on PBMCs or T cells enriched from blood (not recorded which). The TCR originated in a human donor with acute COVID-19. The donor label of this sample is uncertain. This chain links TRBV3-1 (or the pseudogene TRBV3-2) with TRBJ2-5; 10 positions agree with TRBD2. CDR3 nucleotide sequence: TGTGCCAGCAGCCCCCCCCAGCGGGGGGGCCGTGGGGAGACCCAGTACTTC. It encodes CASSPPQRGGRGETQYF.